A single sample gave rise to the 19 T cell receptor beta chains below, sequenced in a study of T cells expressing NK-cell markers. Following a re-call of the 5' RACE reads, TCRdb has one entry per CDR3 protein and lacks DNA. This repertoire includes more than 20,000 distinct CDR3 sequences. The sample was blood T cells: a sorted CD56 or NKG2C T cell subset, CD4+ or CD8+ T cells, or bulk PBMC T cells (not recorded which). The source of these receptors is a man between 18 and 69 years old in good health.

The chain links TRBV5-1 to TRBJ2-1; TCRdb outputs TRBD2, but without DNA this stays unchecked. The CDR3 is 15 amino acids. Germline V gene lookup returns CDR1 SGHRS and CDR2 YFSETQ. The CDR3 protein is CASSNLGGGLAEQFF.

The genes are TRBV6-5 and TRBJ1-3. Germline V gene data show CDR1 as MNHEY and CDR2 as SVGAGI. This CDR3 has 15 residues. CDR3: CASSYFGGGGNTIYF.

The CDR3 reads CASSPPSGLYEQYF. This rearrangement joins TRBV27 to TRBJ2-7; TCRdb selects TRBD1, and the lack of DNA leaves this call unchecked. Germline assignment: CDR1 MNHEY and CDR2 SMNVEV (reference sequence). The CDR3 totals 14 residues.

CDR3 amino acids: CASSVDSNMNTEAFF. The rearrangement uses TRBV3-1 and TRBJ1-1; as DNA is missing, the TRBD1 call by TCRdb cannot be tested. Looked up from germline, CDR1 is LGHDT and CDR2 is YNNKEL (reference sequence). CDR3 length: 15 residues.

The rearrangement links TRBV12-3 or TRBV12-4 to TRBJ1-3; TCRdb proposes TRBD1, but this gene call is untestable without DNA. This CDR3 contains 16 residues. This chain's CDR3 is CASSVGWGISGNTIYF.

The chain uses TRBV10-2 and TRBJ2-7; TCRdb calls TRBD1, which cannot be checked without DNA. The CDR3 runs to 12 residues. The germline V gene encodes CDR1 WSHSY and CDR2 SAAADI. CDR3 sequence: CASGDGFYEQYF.

The chain joins TRBV15 to TRBJ2-5; as DNA is missing, the TRBD1 call by TCRdb cannot be tested. CDR1 is LNHNV and CDR2 is YYDKDF in the germline V gene (reference sequence). The CDR3 length is 17 residues. CDR3 loop: CATSRRRTGPFQETQYF.

The CDR3 loop reads CSVVAGAYNEQFF. The chain uses TRBV29-1 and TRBJ2-1; TCRdb picks TRBD2, but there is no DNA to check that call. The CDR3 has 13 amino acids. Per germline, CDR1 SQVTM and CDR2 ANQGSEA.

The chain joins TRBV4-2 to TRBJ2-7; checking the TCRdb D call of TRBD2 is not possible without DNA. This CDR3 has 17 amino acids. The germline CDR1 and CDR2 sequences are LGHNA and YNFKEQ. The CDR3 spells CASSQEGLLAGAREQYF.

The chain couples TRBV28 to TRBJ2-7; the D call of TRBD1 rests on TCRdb alone, since no DNA is present to check it. CDR3 length equals 12 residues. Germline V lookup: CDR1 MDHEN, CDR2 SYDVKM. CDR3 in amino acids: CASQGQIYEQYF. The variable domain in full, completed from reference TRBV28 and TRBJ2-7, reads DVKVTQSSRYLVKRTGEKVFLECVQDMDHENMFWYRQDPGLGLRLIYFSYDVKMKEKGDIPEGYSVSREKKERFSLILESASTNQTSMYLCASQGQIYEQYFGPGTRLTVT.

The CDR3 region is CASSVHPSGADNEQFF. V is TRBV9 and J is TRBJ2-1; TCRdb returns TRBD2, unconfirmable since there is no DNA. Germline CDR1 is SGDLS and CDR2 is YYNGEE. This CDR3 has 16 residues.

The chain recombines TRBV12-3 or TRBV12-4 with TRBJ1-2; the D call from TCRdb, TRBD1, cannot be confirmed without DNA. The length of the CDR3 is 12 residues. CDR3 amino acids: CASSPGQGGYTF.

The V call is TRBV6-2 or TRBV6-3, the J call TRBJ2-2; TCRdb lists TRBD2, though no DNA is available to test this call. The CDR3 loop spans 14 amino acids. Germline V gives CDR1 MNHEY, CDR2 SVGEGT. The CDR3 region is CASSYGEGPGELFF.

The chain links TRBV10-2 to TRBJ2-7; TCRdb's assignment of TRBD1 cannot be checked, as there is no DNA. The CDR3 loop spans 13 amino acids. Germline values: CDR1 WSHSY, CDR2 SAAADI. This CDR3 is CATSTGTEYEQYF.

The chain uses TRBV20-1 and TRBJ2-1; the D call from TCRdb, TRBD1, cannot be confirmed without DNA. Germline CDR1 is DFQATT and CDR2 is SNEGSKA (reference sequence). This CDR3 is 16 amino acids long. The CDR3 protein is CSAGKRGRHSYNEQFF.

The chain joins TRBV5-1 to TRBJ2-5; as DNA is missing, the TRBD2 call by TCRdb cannot be tested. This CDR3 has 18 residues. CDR1 SGHRS and CDR2 YFSETQ come from the germline V gene. The CDR3 region is CASSLANQGTSGKETQYF.

The V and J genes are TRBV4-2 and TRBJ2-7; there is no DNA to check the TCRdb D call of TRBD1. This CDR3 contains 17 residues. Germline V gene sequence: CDR1 LGHNA, CDR2 YNFKEQ. The CDR3 region is CASSQELPGRGSYEQYF.

The chain uses TRBV20-1 and TRBJ1-1. Germline V gene sequence: CDR1 DFQATT, CDR2 SNEGSKA (reference sequence). There are 13 residues in the CDR3. The CDR3 reads CSRYRDSSTEAFF.

This chain links TRBV12-3 or TRBV12-4 with TRBJ2-1; TCRdb proposes TRBD2, but this gene call is untestable without DNA. CDR3 length: 15 amino acids. The CDR3 protein is CASSSPGLAGLEQFF.